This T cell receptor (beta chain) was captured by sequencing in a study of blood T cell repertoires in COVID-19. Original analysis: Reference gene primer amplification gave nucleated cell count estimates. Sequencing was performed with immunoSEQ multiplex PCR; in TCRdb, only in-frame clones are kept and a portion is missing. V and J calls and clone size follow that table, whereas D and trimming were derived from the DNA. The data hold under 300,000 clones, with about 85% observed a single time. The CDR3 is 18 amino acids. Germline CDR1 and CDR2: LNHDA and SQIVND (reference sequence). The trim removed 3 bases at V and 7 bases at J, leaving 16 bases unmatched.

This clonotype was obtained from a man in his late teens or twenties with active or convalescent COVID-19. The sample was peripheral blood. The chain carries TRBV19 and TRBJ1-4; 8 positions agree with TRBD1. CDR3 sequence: CASSIGHGRGRGVEKLFF. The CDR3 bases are TGTGCCAGTAGTATCGGGCATGGCAGGGGGCGCGGGGTTGAAAAACTGTTTTTT.